This is a list of T cell receptor beta chains from one sample in a study of graft-versus-host responses after intestinal transplantation. The protocol was immunoSEQ multiplex PCR, while the TCRdb copy is restricted to in-frame clones and leaves out a portion. In the table there are around 110,000 clones, approximately 90% of which are singletons. These receptors lack a known antigen. The specimen was unstimulated CD4+ T cells sorted from spleen or lymph node cells, collected before intestinal transplant. The receptors come from a human donor who received an intestinal transplant. Both conserved end residues are part of each CDR3. The D gene is left open where the match is weak. A clone size is listed for some rows: how often the clone was seen (once, few, many), or a class if it is expanded.

J	size	D	V	CDR3	DNA
TRBJ1-5	-	TRBD1	TRBV19	CASSALQGGQPQHF	TGTGCCAGTAGTGCCCTCCAGGGGGGCCAGCCCCAGCATTTT
TRBJ2-1	-	TRBD2	TRBV9	CASGTSGHNEQFF	TGTGCCAGCGGGACTAGCGGGCACAATGAGCAGTTCTTC
TRBJ1-4	-	-	TRBV5-1	CASSSGVANEKLFF	TGCGCCAGCAGCTCGGGGGTTGCTAATGAAAAACTGTTTTTT
TRBJ2-7	-	-	TRBV5-1	CASSLAERGYSYEQYF	TGCGCCAGCAGCTTGGCCGAAAGGGGGTACTCCTACGAGCAGTACTTC
TRBJ1-5	once	TRBD1	TRBV7-2	CASSPVVGTAPGAQHF	TGTGCCAGCAGCCCAGTCGTCGGGACAGCCCCTGGGGCCCAGCATTTT
TRBJ1-2	-	TRBD1	TRBV30	CAWSAGGGYTF	TGTGCCTGGAGTGCAGGGGGTGGCTACACCTTC
TRBJ2-7	-	TRBD1	TRBV5-1	CASSLGDRYEQYF	TGCGCCAGCAGCTTAGGGGACAGGTACGAGCAGTACTTC
TRBJ2-2	-	TRBD1	TRBV5-5	CASSLAHGTGGNTGELFF	TGTGCCAGCAGCTTGGCCCACGGGACAGGGGGCAACACCGGGGAGCTGTTTTTT
TRBJ2-5	once	-	TRBV5-6	CASSLQALGYRWQETQYF	TGTGCCAGCAGCCTACAGGCACTGGGCTATCGTTGGCAAGAGACCCAGTACTTC
TRBJ2-7	-	TRBD1	TRBV10-3	CAISERGTGAAEQYF	TGTGCCATCAGTGAGCGGGGGACAGGGGCTGCCGAGCAGTACTTC